These T cell receptor beta chains were read from a single sample in a study of response to subunit inactivated influenza vaccine. TCRdb called the RT-PCR reads again in MiXCR, with one record for every CDR3 protein. The profile covers a few hundred thousand distinct CDR3 sequences, with 10% to 11% appearing a single time and less than 15% taken by the ten largest. Material: PBMCs from blood, obtained around seven weeks after vaccination. Source of these receptors: a man aged 50-60 years who received an inactivated influenza vaccine. Each CDR3 is given with its conserved first and last residue. The order of the fields is J gene, clone size, V gene, D gene, CDR3 DNA, CDR3 protein. The D gene is left open where the match is weak. The size of a clone is reported for some rows only, either as once, few or many, or as a class for expanded clones.

J: TRBJ2-7; size: once; V: TRBV3-1; D: NA; DNA: TGTGCCAGCAGCCAAGGGAACTTCTACGAGCAGTACTTC; CDR3: CASSQGNFYEQYF
J: TRBJ2-2; size: NA; V: TRBV7-9; D: NA; DNA: TGTGCCAGCAGCGGATCAATCACAGGGGAGCTGTTTTTT; CDR3: CASSGSITGELFF
J: TRBJ2-1; size: few; V: TRBV3-1; D: NA; DNA: TGTGCCAGCAGCCAAGGAGTCCAAACCTACAATGAGCAGTTCTTC; CDR3: CASSQGVQTYNEQFF
J: TRBJ1-2; size: few; V: TRBV7-9; D: NA; DNA: TGTGCCAGCAGCCATCCAGGCAGGGCTAACTATGGCTACACCTTC; CDR3: CASSHPGRANYGYTF
J: TRBJ2-1; size: few; V: TRBV20-1; D: TRBD1; DNA: TGCAGTGCTAGCCCGGGACAGGGGCCCAATGAGCAGTTCTTC; CDR3: CSASPGQGPNEQFF
J: TRBJ2-7; size: NA; V: TRBV5-6; D: TRBD1; DNA: TGTGCCAGCAGCTTGGCCGTGGGACAGGGCTACGAGCAGTACTTC; CDR3: CASSLAVGQGYEQYF
J: TRBJ2-5; size: NA; V: TRBV20-1; D: NA; DNA: TGCAGTGCTAGTGCTGGGGGCAGACGGTCAGGGACCCAGTACTTC; CDR3: CSASAGGRRSGTQYF
J: TRBJ2-7; size: many; V: TRBV7-2; D: NA; DNA: TGTGCCAGCAGCTTAGGGCAGGGTTGGATCTACGAGCAGTACTTC; CDR3: CASSLGQGWIYEQYF
J: TRBJ2-2; size: few; V: TRBV4-3; D: NA; DNA: TGCGCCAGCAGCCCCCGGAGGGTCGGAACCGGGGAGCTGTTTTTT; CDR3: CASSPRRVGTGELFF
J: TRBJ2-7; size: many; V: TRBV29-1; D: NA; DNA: TGCAGCGTGGCCAGGGGTGGTGAGCAGTACTTC; CDR3: CSVARGGEQYF
J: TRBJ2-7; size: many; V: TRBV20-1; D: NA; DNA: TGCAGTGCTAGTATCGGGGGAACATCCTACGAGCAGTACTTC; CDR3: CSASIGGTSYEQYF
J: TRBJ2-3; size: few; V: TRBV10-3; D: TRBD2; DNA: TGTGCCACCGAGTCAGCGGGGGCCTCAGATACGCAGTATTTT; CDR3: CATESAGASDTQYF
J: TRBJ2-7; size: few; V: TRBV6-2/TRBV6-3; D: TRBD2; DNA: TGTGCCAGCAGGCCGGGACTAGCGGGCGACGTACGAATTTCGGAGCAGTACTTC; CDR3: CASRPGLAGDVRISEQYF
J: TRBJ2-7; size: many; V: TRBV5-6; D: NA; DNA: TGTGCCAGCAGCTCGACACGGATCTACGAGCAGTACTTC; CDR3: CASSSTRIYEQYF
J: TRBJ2-2; size: many; V: TRBV12-3/TRBV12-4; D: NA; DNA: TGTGCCAGCAGTGCCTTAGTAAGCGGGGAGCTGTTTTTT; CDR3: CASSALVSGELFF
J: TRBJ2-3; size: many; V: TRBV28; D: NA; DNA: TGTGCCAGCAGTTTAACTTTACCTAGCACAGATACGCAGTATTTT; CDR3: CASSLTLPSTDTQYF
J: TRBJ2-3; size: few; V: TRBV5-1; D: TRBD2; DNA: TGCGCCAGCAGCTTCGGGCGGGGGGCCTCCACAGATACGCAGTATTTT; CDR3: CASSFGRGASTDTQYF
J: TRBJ1-3; size: NA; V: TRBV12-3/TRBV12-4; D: NA; DNA: TGTGCCAGCACACCCTCTGGAAACACCATATATTTT; CDR3: CASTPSGNTIYF
J: TRBJ2-5; size: NA; V: TRBV4-1; D: NA; DNA: TGCGCCAGCAGCCAAGAGTCAGGACCCTGGGGCGAGACCCAGTACTTC; CDR3: CASSQESGPWGETQYF
J: TRBJ2-3; size: NA; V: TRBV3-1; D: NA; DNA: TGTGCCAGCAGCCATCGTCGGGATTTCACAGATACGCAGTATTTT; CDR3: CASSHRRDFTDTQYF
J: TRBJ2-1; size: few; V: TRBV2; D: TRBD2; DNA: TGTGCCAGCAAGGCGCTAGCGGGATCCTACAATGAGCAGTTCTTC; CDR3: CASKALAGSYNEQFF
J: TRBJ2-7; size: few; V: TRBV7-2; D: TRBD2; DNA: TGTGCCAGCAGCACCTCCGGGACTAGTTTTTACGAGCAGTACTTC; CDR3: CASSTSGTSFYEQYF
J: TRBJ2-1; size: NA; V: TRBV18; D: TRBD2; DNA: TGTGCCAGCTCACCACCCGCCGGGACTAGAAGGGGCAATGAGCAGTTCTTC; CDR3: CASSPPAGTRRGNEQFF
J: TRBJ2-3; size: many; V: TRBV29-1; D: NA; DNA: TGCAGCGGGGACGCCGGACTCACAGATACGCAGTATTTT; CDR3: CSGDAGLTDTQYF
J: TRBJ2-6; size: NA; V: TRBV13; D: TRBD1; DNA: TGTTTAGGGACAGGGAAAATTATTCGGGCCAACGTCCTGACTTTC; CDR3: CLGTGKIIRANVLTF